The present T cell receptor beta chain was sequenced within a study of cytomegalovirus exposure and HLA in healthy donors. Study findings and constraints: In a later analysis, TCR beta V- and J-gene trimming was associated with a missense DCLRE1C variant. In a later analysis, compared with equally common non-associated chains, HLA-associated beta chains were more expanded. Later analysis showed TCR association rates varying by HLA locus, highest for DRB1 and lowest for HLA-C.

The PCR contained 60 Vbeta and 13 Jbeta primers. Sequencing was performed with immunoSEQ multiplex PCR; in TCRdb, only in-frame clones are kept and a portion is missing. The sample lists approximately 160,000 clones, 68% occurring once. For this clone: Its target is unknown.

The V gene lost 1 base and the J gene lost 8 bases, with 13 bases spanning the gap. The CDR3 runs 14 residues. Germline values: CDR1 SGHRS, CDR2 YFSETQ. The origin of this receptor is a man between 50 and 59 years old in good health and CMV-seronegative. The V gene is TRBV5-1, the J gene TRBJ1-3, with D hard to call. Material for sequencing was PBMCs. Here the CDR3 reads CASSLTAPRDTIYF. CDR3 DNA sequence: TGCGCCAGCAGCTTGACGGCTCCCCGGGACACCATATATTTT.